These 31 T cell receptor beta chains came from one sample sequenced in a study of T cells in Graves' hyperthyroidism and ophthalmopathy. What was amplified from RNA transcripts were TCR beta CDR3 regions. First-round RT-PCR of the TCR CDR3 relied on the HTBI primer set. TCRdb analysed the multiplex PCR reads with MiXCR anew, one entry per CDR3 protein. Of 550,000 to 650,000 distinct CDR3 sequences detected, approximately 15% appear once; the ten largest clones hold about 15%. The sequencing input was blood. The origin of the receptors is a woman in her forties with Graves' hyperthyroidism.

This clonotype was seen ten or more times. The chain combines TRBV7-9 with TRBJ2-3; 8 bases map to TRBD2. With 5 bases clipped from V and 3 bases from J, the junction kept 10 bases outside the gene matches. Germline values: CDR1 SEHNR, CDR2 FQNEAQ (reference sequence). CDR3 length equals 16 residues. This CDR3 is CASSPRGGSSTDTQYF. CDR3 DNA sequence: TGTGCCAGCAGCCCCCGGGGGGGATCGAGTACAGATACGCAGTATTTT. The entire variable domain, with the rest obtained from reference TRBV7-9 and TRBJ2-3, is as follows: DTGVSQNPRHKITKRGQNVTFRCDPISEHNRLYWYRQTLGQGPEFLTYFQNEAQLEKSRLLSDRFSAERPKGSFSTLEIQRTEQGDSAMYLCASSPRGGSSTDTQYFGPGTRLTVL.

This clonotype was recorded many times. This chain uses TRBV7-3 with TRBJ2-6; D might be TRBD1 (6 bases). With 4 bases removed from V and 3 bases from J, the gap between germline ends came to 13 bases. The CDR3 covers 16 residues. Germline values: CDR1 SGHTA, CDR2 FQGTGA. The CDR3 loop reads CASSSGNRVGANVLTF. The DNA for the CDR3 is TGTGCCAGCAGCTCGGGGAACAGGGTTGGGGCCAACGTCCTGACTTTC.

This clonotype was recorded many times. The gene calls are TRBV6-2 or TRBV6-3 and TRBJ2-1; the D is unclear. Germline values: CDR1 MNHEY, CDR2 SVGEGT. This CDR3 spans 13 amino acids. V was clipped by 5 bases and J by 9 bases, with 14 bases between them. CDR3 in amino acids: CASSSRSHGEQFF. The CDR3 DNA is TGTGCCAGCAGTAGTCGAAGCCATGGTGAGCAGTTCTTC.

In its sample, this clonotype was seen many times. The rearrangement uses TRBV28 and TRBJ1-1; D uncertain. Trimming cost V 7 bases and J 0 bases, with 9 bases left between them. CDR1 is MDHEN, CDR2 SYDVKM, per germline. The CDR3 sequence is 13 residues long. The DNA of the CDR3 is TGTGCCAGCACCACCCCCATGAACACTGAAGCTTTCTTT. This encodes CASTTPMNTEAFF.

This clonotype was counted many times. V gene TRBV28 combines with J gene TRBJ2-3, with TRBD1 matching over 9 bases. Germline V gene data show CDR1 as MDHEN and CDR2 as SYDVKM. The CDR3 sequence is 13 residues long. J lost 4 bases, V lost 10 bases, and 6 bases had no gene match. The DNA of the CDR3 is TGTGCCATTACAGGGGGCTGGGCAGATACGCAGTATTTT. Amino acid sequence: CAITGGWADTQYF.

This clonotype was detected ten times or more. The V gene is TRBV12-3 or TRBV12-4, the J gene TRBJ2-1, with 7 bases matching TRBD1. CDR3 length: 15 residues. J lost 3 bases, V lost 2 bases, and 4 bases had no gene match. As DNA, the CDR3 is TGTGCCAGCAGTTTACGACAGGGCAACTACAATGAGCAGTTCTTC. Amino acids: CASSLRQGNYNEQFF.

In this sample, this clonotype turned up many times. The chain carries TRBV28 and TRBJ2-5; TRBD1 is a possible D gene (6 bases). V lost 3 bases, J lost 7 bases, and 15 bases lay in between. From germline, CDR1 is MDHEN and CDR2 SYDVKM. This CDR3 contains 14 residues. CDR3 sequence: CASSFRGSEGTQYF. The CDR3 DNA reads as TGTGCCAGCAGTTTCAGGGGTTCCGAAGGGACCCAGTACTTC.

The chain combines TRBV29-1 with TRBJ1-1; possibly TRBD1 for D (6 bases). The germline V and J ends were trimmed by 3 bases and 3 bases, with 11 bases remaining between them. CDR1 is SQVTM, CDR2 ANQGSEA, per germline. The CDR3 is 13 residues long. CDR3 protein: CSVDRGLYTEAFF. The CDR3 bases are TGCAGCGTTGACAGGGGTCTATACACTGAAGCTTTCTTT.

This clonotype was observed a handful of times. The junction departs from the called germline gene at one end, perhaps through a read error. This sequence joins TRBV7-7 and TRBJ2-5, with a possible D match to TRBD1 (6 bases). The CDR3 totals 15 residues. Germline-derived CDR1 and CDR2 are SSHAT and FNYEAQ (reference sequence). The CDR3 coding sequence is TGTGCTAGCAGCTTAGATCAGGGGCCCCAAGAGACCCAGTACTTC. This encodes CASSLDQGPQETQYF.

This clonotype was detected ten times or more. The rearrangement joins TRBV7-2 to TRBJ2-7; a weak D match, TRBD2 (6 bases). The CDR3 runs 15 residues. Deletions cut 0 bases from V and 2 bases from J, with 11 bases between. CDR1 SGHTA and CDR2 FQGNSA come from the germline V gene. The CDR3 DNA sequence: TGTGCCAGCAGCTTAGCGGCGGGAACAGCCTACGAGCAGTACTTC. Its translation is CASSLAAGTAYEQYF. Full variable domain (rest looked up from reference TRBV7-2 and TRBJ2-7): GAGVSQSPSNKVTEKGKDVELRCDPISGHTALYWYRQSLGQGLEFLIYFQGNSAPDKSGLPSDRFSAERTGGSVSTLTIQRTQQEDSAVYLCASSLAAGTAYEQYFGPGTRLTVT.

The chain joins TRBV7-9 to TRBJ2-3; perhaps TRBD2 as D (5 bases). The CDR3 runs to 11 residues. CDR1 and CDR2 from the germline V gene are SEHNR and FQNEAQ (reference sequence). The V end was cut by 10 bases, the J end by 6 bases, with 11 bases between. The CDR3 sequence is CAKYKRDTQYF. Here the CDR3 DNA reads TGTGCCAAGTATAAGCGGGATACGCAGTATTTT.

There are many counts of this clonotype. The J gene is TRBJ1-5, the V gene TRBV4-1, with D unresolved. Germline values: CDR1 MGHRA, CDR2 YSYEKL. Trimming took 0 bases from V and 4 from J, leaving 7 bases between them. This CDR3 is built from 14 residues. The CDR3 DNA reads TGCGCCAGCAGCCAAGAGTCAGAGAATCAGCCCCAGCATTTT. This encodes CASSQESENQPQHF.

The sample holds a few counts of this clonotype. The rearrangement links TRBV11-2 to TRBJ2-3; 9 bases are a match to TRBD2. Losses at the gene ends were 6 bases for V and 4 bases for J; bases not matched to a gene: 11. The germline gives CDR1 SGHAT, CDR2 FQNNGV. The CDR3 contains 16 residues. In DNA, the CDR3 is TGTGCCAGCAGTTCCGGACTAGCGCAATCCCCAGATACGCAGTATTTT. Translated, it gives CASSSGLAQSPDTQYF. Supplemented by reference TRBV11-2 and TRBJ2-3, the full variable domain reads EAGVAQSPRYKIIEKRQSVAFWCNPISGHATLYWYQQILGQGPKLLIQFQNNGVVDDSQLPKDRFSAERLKGVDSTLKIQPAKLEDSAVYLCASSSGLAQSPDTQYFGPGTRLTVL.

At least ten counts were recorded for this clonotype. This rearrangement joins TRBV7-8 to TRBJ2-7; TRBD1 might be the D (6 bases). The CDR3 sequence is 14 residues long. CDR1 and CDR2 (germline): SGHVS, FQNEAQ. V lost 3 bases, J lost 2 bases, and 11 bases lay in between. The CDR3 nucleotides read TGTGCCAGCAGCTTTCTTCCAGGGGCCTACGAGCAGTACTTC. As protein: CASSFLPGAYEQYF.

This clonotype showed up many times. J is TRBJ1-5 and V is TRBV5-5, with a tentative D call TRBD1 (6 bases). CDR3 length: 16 residues. V was cut by 2 bases and J by 0 bases, with 12 bases left in between. The V gene's germline CDR1 is SGHKS and CDR2 YYEKEE (reference sequence). The CDR3 nucleotides read TGTGCCAGCAGCTTTGGGGGCTCGGATAGCAATCAGCCCCAGCATTTT. Protein product: CASSFGGSDSNQPQHF.

This chain connects TRBV4-1 to TRBJ2-2; D call uncertain. This CDR3 region has 14 residues. V was clipped by 6 bases and J by 0 bases, with 8 bases between them. The V gene's germline CDR1 is MGHRA and CDR2 YSYEKL. CDR3: CASSLQANTGELFF. Written as DNA, the CDR3 is TGCGCCAGCAGTCTTCAGGCGAACACCGGGGAGCTGTTTTTT.

This clonotype was picked up many times. The chain has TRBV7-9 and TRBJ2-1; the match to TRBD2 covers 8 bases. V lost 5 bases to trimming and J lost 2 bases; unmatched junction nucleotides: 8. The CDR3 contains 16 residues. Per germline, CDR1 SEHNR and CDR2 FQNEAQ (reference sequence). The CDR3 sequence is CASSRGGGRPYNEQFF. In nucleotides, the CDR3 is TGTGCCAGCAGCCGGGGGGGCGGGAGGCCCTACAATGAGCAGTTCTTC. Variable domain in full (rest from reference TRBV7-9 and TRBJ2-1): DTGVSQNPRHKITKRGQNVTFRCDPISEHNRLYWYRQTLGQGPEFLTYFQNEAQLEKSRLLSDRFSAERPKGSFSTLEIQRTEQGDSAMYLCASSRGGGRPYNEQFFGPGTRLTVL.

In its sample, this clonotype was seen many times. This chain connects TRBV3-1 to TRBJ2-5; D is unresolved. The CDR3 contains 16 residues. V was pared by 0 bases and J by 5 bases, with 16 bases between. CDR1 is LGHDT, CDR2 YNNKEL, per germline (reference sequence). This CDR3 is CASSQERLQSKETQYF. The CDR3 nucleotides are TGTGCCAGCAGCCAAGAAAGGTTACAGTCTAAGGAGACCCAGTACTTC.

This clonotype has at least ten counts. The chain is built from TRBV3-1 and TRBJ2-7, with 9 bases lining up with TRBD2. The junction had 6 bases not matched to a gene; V was cut back by 0 bases and J by 6 bases. The V gene's germline CDR1 is LGHDT and CDR2 YNNKEL (reference sequence). The CDR3 totals 15 residues. The CDR3 region has the DNA TGTGCCAGCAGCCAAGATTTGGCGGGAGGGCGCGAGCAGTACTTC. Amino acid sequence: CASSQDLAGGREQYF.

This clonotype was recorded a few times. The chain links TRBV6-1 to TRBJ1-2; 7 nucleotides match TRBD1. The V and J ends lost 9 bases and 5 bases, in that order; junction bases with no gene match: 9. Germline V gene lookup returns CDR1 MNHNS and CDR2 SASEGT. CDR3 size: 13 residues. CDR3 sequence reads: CASRDSQRYGYTF. The CDR3 nucleotides read TGTGCCAGTCGGGACAGCCAGAGATATGGCTACACCTTC.

In its sample, this clonotype was seen a few times. The chain links TRBV6-1 to TRBJ2-7; 10 bases are a match to TRBD1. The CDR3 runs to 14 residues. Germline V gene lookup returns CDR1 MNHNS and CDR2 SASEGT. V lost 6 bases, J lost 3 bases, and 5 bases stayed unmatched. The CDR3 reads CASRTGTGVYEQYF. The CDR3 DNA follows: TGTGCCAGCAGAACCGGGACAGGGGTCTACGAGCAGTACTTC.

In this sample, this clonotype turned up many times. The J gene is TRBJ1-4, the V gene TRBV28, with 8 bases matching TRBD1. V was pared by 6 bases and J by 4 bases, with 7 bases of the junction left unmatched. CDR3 length: 15 amino acids. The V gene's germline CDR1 is MDHEN and CDR2 SYDVKM. CDR3 amino acids: CASSDTGGGNEKLFF. The CDR3 DNA is TGTGCCAGCAGCGATACAGGGGGAGGTAATGAAAAACTGTTTTTT.

The table lists this clonotype with many counts. This chain uses TRBV12-3 or TRBV12-4 with TRBJ2-5; D might be TRBD1 (5 bases). The CDR3 covers 14 residues. V was cut by 3 bases and J by 4 bases, with 12 bases left in between. This CDR3 is CASSFPGLGETQYF. In DNA, the CDR3 is TGTGCCAGCAGTTTTCCAGGGTTGGGAGAGACCCAGTACTTC.

This clonotype was detected only a few times. The chain is built from TRBV6-1 and TRBJ2-7, with TRBD2 matching 11 bases. The CDR3 spans 15 residues. Trimming cost V 6 bases and J 5 bases; bases outside gene matches: 9. Germline CDR1 reads MNHNS; CDR2 reads SASEGT. This CDR3 reads CASRGTSGDSNEQYF. Here the CDR3 DNA reads TGTGCCAGCAGAGGGACTAGCGGAGATTCCAACGAGCAGTACTTC.

This clonotype was seen repeatedly, ten times or more. This chain links TRBV12-3 or TRBV12-4 with TRBJ2-5; tentatively, D is TRBD1 or TRBD2 (5 bases each). This CDR3 is 15 amino acids long. V was pared by 1 base and J by 2 bases, with 11 bases between. The CDR3 DNA sequence: TGTGCCAGCAGTTTAGGCCGGGGCGGTCAAGAGACCCAGTACTTC. It translates to CASSLGRGGQETQYF.

The chain is built from TRBV14 and TRBJ2-3; no clear D. CDR1 is SGHDN and CDR2 is FVKESK in the germline V gene. V gave up 3 bases and J gave up 4 bases, with 11 bases separating them. There are 14 residues in the CDR3. The CDR3 DNA reads TGTGCCAGCAGCCAGATTAACCGGGCAGATACGCAGTATTTT. Translating it yields CASSQINRADTQYF.

This clonotype was counted a few times. V usage is TRBV16 and J usage is TRBJ1-2, with D possibly TRBD1 on 6 matching bases. V was pared by 2 bases and J by 1 base, with 17 bases between. From germline, CDR1 is KGHSY and CDR2 FQNENV. The CDR3 contains 17 residues. Here the CDR3 DNA reads TGTGCCAGCAGCCAAAATTCGGACAGCCCCATTAACTATGGCTACACCTTC. Its translation is CASSQNSDSPINYGYTF. The variable domain in full, with the rest retrieved from reference TRBV16 and TRBJ1-2, is GEEVAQTPKHLVRGEGQKAKLYCAPIKGHSYVFWYQQVLKNEFKFLISFQNENVFDETGMPKERFSAKCLPNSPCSLEIQATKLEDSAVYFCASSQNSDSPINYGYTFGSGTRLTVV.

For this clonotype: An end of the junction does not agree with germline; a read error may underlie this. This rearrangement joins TRBV5-1 to TRBJ2-7; 13 nucleotides align to TRBD2. The CDR3 runs to 18 residues. Germline-derived CDR1 and CDR2 are SGHRS and YFSETQ. CDR3 loop: CAGSPTYGLAGASYEQYF. The CDR3 DNA sequence: TGCGCCGGCAGCCCGACCTACGGACTAGCGGGGGCGTCCTACGAGCAGTACTTC.

This clonotype has more than one count but fewer than ten. The gene calls are TRBV12-3 or TRBV12-4 and TRBJ2-7, with TRBD1 matching 9 bases. V shed 3 bases, J shed 9 bases, and the junction held 9 bases outside the gene matches. This CDR3 is built from 14 residues. CDR3 in amino acids: CASSFGTGLLGQYF. For the CDR3, the DNA is TGTGCCAGCAGTTTTGGGACAGGGCTACTGGGGCAGTACTTC.

This clonotype was counted ten times or more. V gene TRBV7-9 combines with J gene TRBJ1-1; TRBD1 matches at 8 bases. The J segment lost 10 bases and the V segment lost 5 bases, leaving 6 bases of the junction unmatched. This CDR3 contains 12 residues. CDR1 SEHNR and CDR2 FQNEAQ come from the germline V gene (reference sequence). The CDR3 coding sequence is TGTGCCAGCAGCCTACAAGACAGGGGAGCTTTCTTT. As protein: CASSLQDRGAFF.

There are many counts of this clonotype. V and J are TRBV20-1 and TRBJ2-7; 8 bases match TRBD1. V shed 1 base and J 2 bases; nucleotides not matched to a gene: 1. This CDR3 has 13 residues. Germline CDR1 and CDR2: DFQATT and SNEGSKA (reference sequence). The CDR3 loop is CSARGTGPYEQYF. The CDR3 DNA follows: TGCAGTGCTAGAGGGACAGGGCCCTACGAGCAGTACTTC.